This T cell receptor (beta chain) was captured by sequencing in a study of cytomegalovirus exposure and HLA in healthy donors. Germline CDR1 is SEHNR and CDR2 is FQNEAQ (reference sequence). The CDR3 covers 14 residues. V lost 1 base and J 10 bases, leaving 14 bases between the germline ends. This cohort consisted of healthy bone marrow donors. Primers for the PCR totalled 60 Vbeta and 13 Jbeta. The data were produced by immunoSEQ multiplex PCR, yet TCRdb's version contains in-frame clones alone and is incomplete. The sample yields 170,000 or so clones, approximately 80% seen once. Broader study findings: Reports indicated that the classifier achieved high specificity and sensitivity in diagnosing cytomegalovirus status. Clonal expansion, a later analysis showed, was greater in HLA-associated TCR beta chains than in equally common others.

Notes on this clone: As yet, its antigen is unknown.

Input material: PBMCs. The TCR comes from a man in his fifties or sixties in good health and CMV-seropositive. The rearrangement joins TRBV7-9 to TRBJ1-5; D perhaps matches TRBD1 (5 bases). CDR3 amino acids: CASSLEGMGGPQHF. The CDR3 DNA is TGTGCCAGCAGCTTAGAGGGGATGGGGGGTCCCCAGCATTTT.